This paragraph covers one T cell receptor (beta chain) sequence. The antigen remains undetermined. Under the ViraFEST assay, PBMC were stimulated with viral peptide pools so that antigen-specific CD4+ T cells expanded. Sequencing was performed afterwards. When ten to eleven days of culture had elapsed, CD4+ T cells were isolated. None of these healthy vaccinees had been infected with SARS-CoV-2 before vaccination. Researchers reported culturing 2 million to 2.5 million PBMC in each well, adding about 9.5 IU/ml IL-2 and roughly 11 ug/ml peptides. In the cultures, half the medium was exchanged for IL-2 medium on days 3 and 7. The CDR3 is 13 residues long. Germline CDR1 reads WSHSY; CDR2 reads SAAADI. After removal of 7 bases from V and 4 bases from J, the junction contained 4 bases not matched to a gene. This sample is drawn from a study of vaccination effects on CD4 cells after COVID-19. The study, taken as a whole, reports: Infection-derived and vaccine-derived clones contracted markedly late after vaccination.

Produced via immunoSEQ multiplex PCR; TCRdb's table is partial and in-frame only. Here the sample spans 20,000 to 30,000 clones, approximately 83% being singletons. The specimen comprised CD4+ T cells from PBMCs cultured with HCoV-NL63 spike peptides, sampled before COVID-19 vaccination. This clonotype was obtained from a human donor who received a COVID-19 vaccine. This chain links TRBV10-2 with TRBJ1-1; 9 bases are a match to TRBD1. The DNA for the CDR3 is TGCGCCAGCATGGACAGGGGCGGCACTGAAGCTTTCTTT. As protein: CASMDRGGTEAFF.